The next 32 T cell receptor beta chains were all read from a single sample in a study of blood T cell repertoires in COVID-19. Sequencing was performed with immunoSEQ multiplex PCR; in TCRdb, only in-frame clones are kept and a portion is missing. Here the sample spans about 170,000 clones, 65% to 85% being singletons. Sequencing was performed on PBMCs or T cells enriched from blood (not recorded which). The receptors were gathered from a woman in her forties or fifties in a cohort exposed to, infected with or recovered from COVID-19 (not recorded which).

This CDR3 is CASSSSGTSVGETQYF. The CDR3, as DNA: TGTGCCAGTAGTTCTTCCGGGACTAGCGTGGGGGAGACCCAGTACTTC. J is TRBJ2-5 and V is TRBV19; 10 positions match TRBD2. The J segment lost 5 bases and the V segment lost 5 bases, leaving 11 bases of the junction unmatched. In germline, CDR1 is LNHDA, CDR2 SQIVND (reference sequence). This CDR3 comprises 16 residues.

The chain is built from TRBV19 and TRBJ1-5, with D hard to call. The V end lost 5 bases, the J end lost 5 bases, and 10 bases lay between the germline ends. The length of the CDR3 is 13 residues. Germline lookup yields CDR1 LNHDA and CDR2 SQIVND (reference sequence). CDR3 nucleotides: TGTGCCAGTAGTGTTAACCCAGATCAGCCCCAGCATTTT. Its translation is CASSVNPDQPQHF. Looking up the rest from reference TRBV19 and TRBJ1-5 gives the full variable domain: DGGITQSPKYLFRKEGQNVTLSCEQNLNHDAMYWYRQDPGQGLRLIYYSQIVNDFQKGDIAEGYSVSREKKESFPLTVTSAQKNPTAFYLCASSVNPDQPQHFGDGTRLSIL.

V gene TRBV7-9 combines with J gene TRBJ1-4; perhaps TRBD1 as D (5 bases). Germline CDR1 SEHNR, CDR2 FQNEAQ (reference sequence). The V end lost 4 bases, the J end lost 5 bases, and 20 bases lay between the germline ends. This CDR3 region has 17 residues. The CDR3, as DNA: TGTGCCAGCAGCTCCGCCGCGGGGGGACCCCGGAATGAAAAACTGTTTTTT. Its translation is CASSSAAGGPRNEKLFF.

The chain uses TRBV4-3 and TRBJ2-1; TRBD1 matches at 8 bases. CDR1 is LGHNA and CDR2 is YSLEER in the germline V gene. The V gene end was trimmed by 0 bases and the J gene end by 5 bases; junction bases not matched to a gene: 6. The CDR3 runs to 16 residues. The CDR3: CASSQDFEGQDNEQFF. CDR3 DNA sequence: TGCGCCAGCAGCCAAGATTTCGAGGGACAGGACAATGAGCAGTTCTTC.

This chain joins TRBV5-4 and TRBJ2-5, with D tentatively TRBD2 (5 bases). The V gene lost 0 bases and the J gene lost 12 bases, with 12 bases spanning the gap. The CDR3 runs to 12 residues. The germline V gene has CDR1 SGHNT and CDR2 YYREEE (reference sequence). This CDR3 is CASSLGGSYEYF. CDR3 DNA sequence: TGTGCCAGCAGCTTGGGAGGGTCGTATGAGTACTTC.

CDR3 nucleotides: TGTGCCAGTACCGGGGGTCTGAACACTGAAGCTTTCTTT. Its protein is CASTGGLNTEAFF. The V and J genes are TRBV19 and TRBJ1-1; D may be TRBD1 (5 bases). CDR3 size: 13 residues. Trimming cost V 7 bases and J 0 bases, with 9 bases left between them. In germline, CDR1 is LNHDA, CDR2 SQIVND (reference sequence). The full variable domain, rest sourced from reference TRBV19 and TRBJ1-1, is DGGITQSPKYLFRKEGQNVTLSCEQNLNHDAMYWYRQDPGQGLRLIYYSQIVNDFQKGDIAEGYSVSREKKESFPLTVTSAQKNPTAFYLCASTGGLNTEAFFGQGTRLTVV.

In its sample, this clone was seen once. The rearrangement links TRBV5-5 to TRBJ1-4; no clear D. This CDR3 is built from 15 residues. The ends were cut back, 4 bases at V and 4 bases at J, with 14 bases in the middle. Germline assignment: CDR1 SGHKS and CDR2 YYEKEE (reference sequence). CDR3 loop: CASSPRPGYNEKLFF. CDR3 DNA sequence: TGTGCCAGCAGCCCACGCCCGGGATATAATGAAAAACTGTTTTTT. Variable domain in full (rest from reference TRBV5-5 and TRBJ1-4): DAGVTQSPTHLIKTRGQQVTLRCSPISGHKSVSWYQQVLGQGPQFIFQYYEKEERGRGNFPDRFSARQFPNYSSELNVNALLLGDSALYLCASSPRPGYNEKLFFGSGTQLSVL.

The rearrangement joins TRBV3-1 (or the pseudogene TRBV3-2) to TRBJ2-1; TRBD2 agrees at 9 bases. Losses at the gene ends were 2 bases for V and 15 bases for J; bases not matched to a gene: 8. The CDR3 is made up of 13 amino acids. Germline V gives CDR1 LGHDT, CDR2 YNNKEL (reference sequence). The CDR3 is CASSQSRGGGTFF. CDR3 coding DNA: TGTGCCAGCAGCCAATCCCGCGGGGGGGGGACGTTCTTC.

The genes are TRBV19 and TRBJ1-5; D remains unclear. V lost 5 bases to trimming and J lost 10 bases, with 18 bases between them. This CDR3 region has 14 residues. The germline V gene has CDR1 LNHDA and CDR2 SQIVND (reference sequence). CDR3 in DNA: TGTGCCAGTAGTTCTCCAGATTCGGGGAAACCCCAGCATTTT. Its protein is CASSSPDSGKPQHF. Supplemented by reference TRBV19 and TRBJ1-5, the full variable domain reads DGGITQSPKYLFRKEGQNVTLSCEQNLNHDAMYWYRQDPGQGLRLIYYSQIVNDFQKGDIAEGYSVSREKKESFPLTVTSAQKNPTAFYLCASSSPDSGKPQHFGDGTRLSIL.

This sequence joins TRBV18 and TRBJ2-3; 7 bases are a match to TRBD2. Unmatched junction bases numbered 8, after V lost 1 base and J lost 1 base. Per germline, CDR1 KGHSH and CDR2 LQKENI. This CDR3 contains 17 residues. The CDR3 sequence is CASSPRLAGVGTDTQYF. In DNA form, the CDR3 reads TGTGCCAGCTCACCACGGCTTGCGGGAGTAGGCACAGATACGCAGTATTTT.

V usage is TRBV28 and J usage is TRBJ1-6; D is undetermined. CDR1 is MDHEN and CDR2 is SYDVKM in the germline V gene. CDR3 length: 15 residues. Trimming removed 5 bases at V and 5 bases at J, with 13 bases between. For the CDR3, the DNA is TGTGCCAGCAGTACCCCAGCAGGCGATAATTCACCCCTCCACTTT. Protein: CASSTPAGDNSPLHF.

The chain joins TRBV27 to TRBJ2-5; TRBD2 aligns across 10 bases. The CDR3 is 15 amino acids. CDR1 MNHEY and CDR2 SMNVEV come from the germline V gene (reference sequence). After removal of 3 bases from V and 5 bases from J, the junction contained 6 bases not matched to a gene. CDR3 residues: CASSFTSGIWETQYF. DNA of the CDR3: TGTGCCAGCAGTTTTACTAGCGGGATTTGGGAGACCCAGTACTTC.

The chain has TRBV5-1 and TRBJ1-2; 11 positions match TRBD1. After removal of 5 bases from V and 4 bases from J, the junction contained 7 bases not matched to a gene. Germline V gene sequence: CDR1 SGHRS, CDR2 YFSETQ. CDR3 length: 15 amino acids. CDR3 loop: CASRPGTGGFYGYTF. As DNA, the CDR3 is TGCGCCAGCAGACCGGGGACAGGGGGATTCTATGGCTACACCTTC.

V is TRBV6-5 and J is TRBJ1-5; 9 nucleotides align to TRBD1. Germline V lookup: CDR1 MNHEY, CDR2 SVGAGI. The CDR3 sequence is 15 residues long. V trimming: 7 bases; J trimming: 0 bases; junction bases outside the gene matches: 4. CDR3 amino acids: CASKRTGDSNQPQHF. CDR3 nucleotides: TGTGCCAGCAAACGGACAGGGGATAGCAATCAGCCCCAGCATTTT.

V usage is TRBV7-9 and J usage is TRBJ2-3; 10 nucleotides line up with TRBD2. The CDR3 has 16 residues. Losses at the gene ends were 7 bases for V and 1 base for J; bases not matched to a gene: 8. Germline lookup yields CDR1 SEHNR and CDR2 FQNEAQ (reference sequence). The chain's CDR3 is CASTTAGTSGTDTQYF. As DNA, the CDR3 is TGTGCCAGCACAACCGCCGGGACTAGCGGCACAGATACGCAGTATTTT.

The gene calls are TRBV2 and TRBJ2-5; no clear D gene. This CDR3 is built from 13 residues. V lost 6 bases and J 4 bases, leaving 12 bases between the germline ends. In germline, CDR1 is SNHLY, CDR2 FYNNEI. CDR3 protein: CASRRGPGETQYF. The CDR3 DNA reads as TGTGCCAGCAGACGAGGTCCCGGAGAGACCCAGTACTTC.

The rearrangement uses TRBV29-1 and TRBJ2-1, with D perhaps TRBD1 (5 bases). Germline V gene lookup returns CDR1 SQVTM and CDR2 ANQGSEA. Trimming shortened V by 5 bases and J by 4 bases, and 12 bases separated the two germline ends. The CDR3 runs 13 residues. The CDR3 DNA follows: TGCAGCGTTCTTGACAGAAATTACAATGAGCAGTTCTTC. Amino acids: CSVLDRNYNEQFF.

Here the CDR3 reads CASSVGAQGFTYEQYF. In DNA, the CDR3 is TGTGCCAGCAGCGTAGGGGCTCAGGGGTTCACCTACGAGCAGTACTTC. The chain is built from TRBV9 and TRBJ2-7; D is perhaps TRBD1 (6 bases). V lost 0 bases and J 2 bases, leaving 15 bases between the germline ends. This CDR3 is built from 16 residues. Per the germline V gene, CDR1 is SGDLS and CDR2 is YYNGEE.

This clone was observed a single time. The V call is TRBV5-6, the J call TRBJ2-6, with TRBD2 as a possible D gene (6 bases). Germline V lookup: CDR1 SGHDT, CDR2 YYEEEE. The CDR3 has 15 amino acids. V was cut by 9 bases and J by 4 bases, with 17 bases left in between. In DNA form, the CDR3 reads TGTGCCACCCGACCGTGGGGGGTGGGGGCCAACGTCCTGACTTTC. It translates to CATRPWGVGANVLTF. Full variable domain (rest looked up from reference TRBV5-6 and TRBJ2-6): DAGVTQSPTHLIKTRGQQVTLRCSPKSGHDTVSWYQQALGQGPQFIFQYYEEEERQRGNFPDRFSGHQFPNYSSELNVNALLLGDSALYLCATRPWGVGANVLTFGAGSRLTVL.

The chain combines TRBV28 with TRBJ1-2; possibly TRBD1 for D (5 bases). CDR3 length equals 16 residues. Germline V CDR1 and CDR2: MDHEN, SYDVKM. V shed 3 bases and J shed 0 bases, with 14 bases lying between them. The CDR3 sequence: CASSLDTESTNYGYTF. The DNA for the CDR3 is TGTGCCAGCAGTTTGGACACCGAAAGTACTAACTATGGCTACACCTTC.

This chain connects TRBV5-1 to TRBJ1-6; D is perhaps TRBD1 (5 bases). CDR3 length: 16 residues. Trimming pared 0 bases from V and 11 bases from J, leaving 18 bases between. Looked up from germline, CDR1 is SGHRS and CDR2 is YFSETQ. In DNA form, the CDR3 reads TGCGCCAGCAGCTTGGCCGCGGGACTTAAGGGCCCACCCCTCCACTTT. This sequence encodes CASSLAAGLKGPPLHF.

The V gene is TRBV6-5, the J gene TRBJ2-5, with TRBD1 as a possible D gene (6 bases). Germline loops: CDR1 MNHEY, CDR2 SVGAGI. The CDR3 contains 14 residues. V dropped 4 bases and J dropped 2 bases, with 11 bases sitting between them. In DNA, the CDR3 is TGTGCCAGCAGTTCCTGGACAGCTCAAGAGACCCAGTACTTC. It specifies CASSSWTAQETQYF.

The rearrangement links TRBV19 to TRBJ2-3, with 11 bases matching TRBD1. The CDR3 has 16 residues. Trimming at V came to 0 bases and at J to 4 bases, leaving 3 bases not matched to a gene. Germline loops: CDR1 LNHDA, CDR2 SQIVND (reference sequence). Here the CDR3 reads CASSIDGQGAADTQYF. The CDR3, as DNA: TGTGCCAGTAGTATAGACGGACAGGGGGCAGCAGATACGCAGTATTTT.

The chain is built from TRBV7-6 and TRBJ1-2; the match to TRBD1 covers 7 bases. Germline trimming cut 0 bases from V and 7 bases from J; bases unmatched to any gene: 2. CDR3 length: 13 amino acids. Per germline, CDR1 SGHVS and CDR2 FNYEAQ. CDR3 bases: TGTGCCAGCAGCTTAGCACCAGGGGGTGGCTACACCTTC. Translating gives CASSLAPGGGYTF.

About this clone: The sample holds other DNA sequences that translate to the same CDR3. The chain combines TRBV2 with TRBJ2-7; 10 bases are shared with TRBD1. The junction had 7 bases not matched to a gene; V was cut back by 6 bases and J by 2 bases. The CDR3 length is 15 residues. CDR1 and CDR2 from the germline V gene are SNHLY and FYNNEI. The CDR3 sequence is CASSGIGQGAYEQYF. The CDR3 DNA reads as TGTGCCAGCAGCGGTATAGGACAGGGGGCCTACGAGCAGTACTTC. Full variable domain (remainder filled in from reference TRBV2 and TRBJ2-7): EPEVTQTPSHQVTQMGQEVILRCVPISNHLYFYWYRQILGQKVEFLVSFYNNEISEKSEIFDDQFSVERPDGSNFTLKIRSTKLEDSAMYFCASSGIGQGAYEQYFGPGTRLTVT.

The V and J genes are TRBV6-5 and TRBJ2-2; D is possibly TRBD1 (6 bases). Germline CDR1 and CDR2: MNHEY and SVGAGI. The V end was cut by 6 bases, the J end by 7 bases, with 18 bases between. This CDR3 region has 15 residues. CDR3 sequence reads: CASSESGAWGGELFF. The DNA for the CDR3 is TGTGCCAGCAGCGAGTCAGGGGCTTGGGGCGGGGAGCTGTTTTTT.

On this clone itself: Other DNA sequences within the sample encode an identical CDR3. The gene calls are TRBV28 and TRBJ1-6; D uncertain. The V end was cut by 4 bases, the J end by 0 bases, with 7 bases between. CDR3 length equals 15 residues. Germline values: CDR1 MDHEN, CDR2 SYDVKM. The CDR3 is CASSSGSSYNSPLHF. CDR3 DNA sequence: TGTGCCAGCAGTTCAGGAAGCTCCTATAATTCACCCCTCCACTTT.

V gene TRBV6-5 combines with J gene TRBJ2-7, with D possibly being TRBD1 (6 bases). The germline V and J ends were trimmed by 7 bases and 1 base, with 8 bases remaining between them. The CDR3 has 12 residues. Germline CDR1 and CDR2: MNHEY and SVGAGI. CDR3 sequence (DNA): TGTGCCAGCATCGACAGGTCCTACGAGCAGTACTTC. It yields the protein CASIDRSYEQYF.

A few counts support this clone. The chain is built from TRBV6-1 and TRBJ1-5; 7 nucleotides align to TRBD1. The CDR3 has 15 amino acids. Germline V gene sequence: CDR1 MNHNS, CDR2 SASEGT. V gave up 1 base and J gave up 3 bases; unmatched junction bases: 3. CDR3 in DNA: TGTGCCAGCAGTGAAGGACAGGGCCCCAATCAGCCCCAGCATTTT. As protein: CASSEGQGPNQPQHF.

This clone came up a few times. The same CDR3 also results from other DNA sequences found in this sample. CDR3 region: CASSPGGGNTIYF. CDR3 in DNA: TGTGCCAGCAGCCCAGGTGGAGGAAACACCATATATTTT. V gene TRBV9 combines with J gene TRBJ1-3; D remains unclear. This CDR3 is built from 13 residues. V was cut by 4 bases and J by 4 bases, with 9 bases left in between. CDR1 and CDR2 from the germline V gene are SGDLS and YYNGEE.

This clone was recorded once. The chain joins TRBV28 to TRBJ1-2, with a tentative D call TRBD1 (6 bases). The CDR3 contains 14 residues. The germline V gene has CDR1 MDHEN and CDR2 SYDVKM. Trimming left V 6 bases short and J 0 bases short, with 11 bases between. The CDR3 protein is CASRPQGANYGYTF. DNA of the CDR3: TGTGCCAGCAGACCACAGGGTGCTAACTATGGCTACACCTTC.

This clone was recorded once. For the CDR3, the DNA is TGTGCCAGCAGCGTTTTACCCGACCGCGGGCCGTATGGCTACACCTTC. Its protein is CASSVLPDRGPYGYTF. The gene calls are TRBV9 and TRBJ1-2; D unclear. This CDR3 contains 16 residues. The germline V gene has CDR1 SGDLS and CDR2 YYNGEE. V dropped 2 bases and J dropped 5 bases, with 19 bases sitting between them.